Following are 20 T cell receptor beta chains from one sample sequenced in a study of shared clonotypes between healthy human individuals. Repertoires were generated with immunoSEQ multiplex PCR, while TCRdb's copy carries only in-frame clones and drops some. The sample contains around 510,000 clones, around three quarters of which appear only once. Sequenced input: PBMCs. Receptors originate from a middle-aged woman in good health. Some clones in this sample may be carry-over from other donors' samples.

With respect to this clone: The same CDR3 is also encoded by other DNA sequences in this sample. The chain recombines TRBV19 with TRBJ2-7; TRBD2 matches at 11 bases. V shed 4 bases, J shed 6 bases, and the junction held 5 bases outside the gene matches. This CDR3 has 14 amino acids. Germline-derived CDR1 and CDR2 are LNHDA and SQIVND (reference sequence). The DNA for the CDR3 is TGTGCCAGTAGTACGCCGGGACTAGCGGCCGAGCAGTACTTC. Translation gives CASSTPGLAAEQYF.

This clone was found once. The CDR3 DNA is TGTGCCAGTAGTTCCCGGGACAGGGTTTTTGCTGAAGCTTTCTTT. Protein sequence: CASSSRDRVFAEAFF. V usage is TRBV19 and J usage is TRBJ1-1; 9 bases map to TRBD1. V shed 5 bases and J 6 bases; nucleotides not matched to a gene: 10. The CDR3 runs to 15 residues. The V gene's germline CDR1 is LNHDA and CDR2 SQIVND (reference sequence). Complete variable domain (other parts from reference TRBV19 and TRBJ1-1): DGGITQSPKYLFRKEGQNVTLSCEQNLNHDAMYWYRQDPGQGLRLIYYSQIVNDFQKGDIAEGYSVSREKKESFPLTVTSAQKNPTAFYLCASSSRDRVFAEAFFGQGTRLTVV.

The genes are TRBV2 and TRBJ1-4, with D unresolved. The V end was cut by 3 bases, the J end by 0 bases, with 8 bases between. This CDR3 comprises 15 residues. From germline, CDR1 is SNHLY and CDR2 FYNNEI. The CDR3 region is CASSDQATTNEKLFF. CDR3 nucleotides: TGTGCCAGCAGTGATCAGGCTACAACTAATGAAAAACTGTTTTTT.

The chain couples TRBV19 to TRBJ2-7, with TRBD1 identical over 7 bases. This CDR3 comprises 13 residues. J lost 3 bases, V lost 4 bases, and 3 bases had no gene match. CDR1 is LNHDA, CDR2 SQIVND, per germline (reference sequence). DNA for the CDR3: TGTGCCAGTAGTAGGGACAGCTACTACGAGCAGTACTTC. Translated: CASSRDSYYEQYF.

This clone was counted between two and nine times. The chain has TRBV7-3 and TRBJ1-1, with 9 bases aligning to TRBD1. Germline V gene lookup returns CDR1 SGHTA and CDR2 FQGTGA. Losses at the gene ends were 4 bases for V and 8 bases for J; bases not matched to a gene: 5. This CDR3 contains 13 residues. The chain's CDR3 is CASSSTGGLEAFF. The CDR3, as DNA: TGTGCCAGCAGCTCAACAGGGGGCCTAGAAGCTTTCTTT. Full variable domain (remainder filled in from reference TRBV7-3 and TRBJ1-1): GAGVSQTPSNKVTEKGKYVELRCDPISGHTALYWYRQSLGQGPEFLIYFQGTGAADDSGLPNDRFFAVRPEGSVSTLKIQRTERGDSAVYLCASSSTGGLEAFFGQGTRLTVV.

The rearrangement joins TRBV5-1 to TRBJ2-1; D gene uncertain. The V gene's germline CDR1 is SGHRS and CDR2 YFSETQ. The CDR3 totals 17 residues. V shed 0 bases and J shed 2 bases, with 15 bases lying between them. This CDR3 is CASSLELSVKTYNEQFF. The CDR3 nucleotides read TGCGCCAGCAGCTTGGAGTTGTCAGTAAAAACCTACAATGAGCAGTTCTTC.

This clone turned up a few times. This chain connects TRBV6-4 to TRBJ1-1; D may be TRBD1 (5 bases). The CDR3 is made up of 13 amino acids. CDR1 and CDR2 from the germline V gene are MRHNA and SNTAGT. Trimming removed 2 bases from V and 7 bases from J, with 11 bases in between. This chain's CDR3 is CASSDAGRFEAFF. The CDR3, as DNA: TGTGCCAGCAGTGACGCGGGACGTTTTGAAGCTTTCTTT.

The chain links TRBV28 to TRBJ2-6; no definite D call. Trimming cost V 5 bases and J 0 bases, with 11 bases left between them. This CDR3 is built from 16 residues. The germline V gene encodes CDR1 MDHEN and CDR2 SYDVKM. CDR3 sequence: CASSPPPGSGANVLTF. In DNA, the CDR3 is TGTGCCAGCAGTCCCCCCCCGGGCTCTGGGGCCAACGTCCTGACTTTC.

This clone was counted a single time. The rearrangement links TRBV19 to TRBJ2-7; tentatively, D is TRBD2 (5 bases). Germline CDR1 LNHDA, CDR2 SQIVND (reference sequence). With 8 bases removed from V and 6 bases from J, the gap between germline ends came to 17 bases. This CDR3 region has 13 residues. Here the CDR3 reads CASAPAPRGEQYF. The CDR3 DNA follows: TGTGCCAGTGCCCCAGCGCCCCGGGGCGAGCAGTACTTC.

This rearrangement joins TRBV6-1 to TRBJ1-4; D might be TRBD1 (6 bases). The CDR3 runs 14 residues. Trimming stripped 8 bases from V and 7 bases from J, with 17 bases between. Germline CDR1 MNHNS, CDR2 SASEGT. CDR3 amino acids: CASYEPGQGEKLFF. The CDR3 DNA reads TGTGCCAGCTACGAACCGGGACAAGGTGAAAAACTGTTTTTT.

The chain uses TRBV10-2 and TRBJ2-1; possibly TRBD2 for D (5 bases). With 4 bases removed from V and 11 bases from J, the gap between germline ends came to 9 bases. The CDR3 has 11 residues. The germline gives CDR1 WSHSY, CDR2 SAAADI. CDR3 residues: CASSVAWQQFF. The CDR3 DNA reads as TGCGCCAGCAGTGTAGCGTGGCAGCAGTTCTTC.

For this clone: This same CDR3 is encoded by further DNA sequences in the sample. The gene calls are TRBV19 and TRBJ2-7; a possible D gene is TRBD2 (5 bases). Germline V gene sequence: CDR1 LNHDA, CDR2 SQIVND (reference sequence). This CDR3 is built from 14 residues. Trimming shortened V by 3 bases and J by 0 bases, and 9 bases separated the two germline ends. The CDR3: CASSIGGSSYEQYF. The DNA for the CDR3 is TGTGCCAGTAGTATTGGAGGCAGCTCCTACGAGCAGTACTTC.

The chain carries TRBV2 and TRBJ1-1, with TRBD1 identical over 7 bases. The CDR3 spans 13 residues. The trim removed 5 bases at V and 7 bases at J, leaving 7 bases unmatched. The V gene's germline CDR1 is SNHLY and CDR2 FYNNEI. The CDR3 sequence: CASSPTGRGEAFF. CDR3 sequence (DNA): TGTGCCAGCAGTCCGACAGGGAGGGGTGAAGCTTTCTTT.

The chain has TRBV6-5 and TRBJ2-5; D tentatively fits TRBD1 or TRBD2 (5 bases each). Per germline, CDR1 MNHEY and CDR2 SVGAGI. Trimming cost V 5 bases and J 5 bases, with 15 bases left between them. The CDR3 extends over 14 amino acids. For the CDR3, the DNA is TGTGCCAGCAGTGGGACCGTAAAAGGGGAGACCCAGTACTTC. This translates into CASSGTVKGETQYF.

This clone showed up just once. The chain links TRBV9 to TRBJ1-3; 7 nucleotides match TRBD1. The ends lost 0 bases at V and 4 bases at J; junction bases unmatched: 7. The CDR3 covers 16 residues. The germline gives CDR1 SGDLS, CDR2 YYNGEE. The CDR3 DNA is TGTGCCAGCAGCGTAGACGGCAGGGGGTTGGGAAACACCATATATTTT. Its protein product is CASSVDGRGLGNTIYF. Full variable domain (remainder filled in from reference TRBV9 and TRBJ1-3): DSGVTQTPKHLITATGQRVTLRCSPRSGDLSVYWYQQSLDQGLQFLIQYYNGEERAKGNILERFSAQQFPDLHSELNLSSLELGDSALYFCASSVDGRGLGNTIYFGEGSWLTVV.

This chain joins TRBV9 and TRBJ1-6; TRBD1 aligns across 7 bases. There are 14 residues in the CDR3. Germline V gene sequence: CDR1 SGDLS, CDR2 YYNGEE. With V trimmed by 3 bases and J by 9 bases, 6 bases remained unmatched. In DNA, the CDR3 is TGTGCCAGCAGCGCCCGGGACAGCAGTTCACCCCTCCACTTT. Its protein is CASSARDSSSPLHF.

The chain has TRBV7-3 and TRBJ1-1, with 8 positions matching TRBD1. The CDR3 sequence is 14 residues long. The germline V gene encodes CDR1 SGHTA and CDR2 FQGTGA. V trimming: 5 bases; J trimming: 4 bases; junction bases outside the gene matches: 6. In DNA, the CDR3 is TGTGCCAGCAGCGCCTCCACAGGGGGCACTGAAGCTTTCTTT. It specifies CASSASTGGTEAFF.

The gene calls are TRBV11-2 and TRBJ2-7; 9 bases are a match to TRBD1. Germline assignment: CDR1 SGHAT and CDR2 FQNNGV. The ends lost 4 bases at V and 4 bases at J; junction bases unmatched: 5. CDR3 length equals 14 residues. CDR3 sequence: CASSSPGQGYEQYF. CDR3 DNA: TGTGCCAGCAGCTCTCCGGGACAGGGTTACGAGCAGTACTTC.

V usage is TRBV5-6 and J usage is TRBJ2-1; the D gene is possibly TRBD2 (7 bases). Germline V gives CDR1 SGHDT, CDR2 YYEEEE. Trimming removed 3 bases from V and 10 bases from J, with 23 bases in between. This CDR3 region has 16 residues. The CDR3 coding sequence is TGTGCCAGCAGCTGGTACAGGGTGGGCGGGAGTGCGGAGCAGTTCTTC. Translating gives CASSWYRVGGSAEQFF.

The V call is TRBV29-1, the J call TRBJ1-1; 9 bases match TRBD1. J was trimmed by 4 bases and V by 7 bases; bases with no gene match: 7. The V gene's germline CDR1 is SQVTM and CDR2 ANQGSEA. This CDR3 is built from 13 residues. CDR3 bases: TGCAGCGCACAACAGGGGGCCGGCACTGAAGCTTTCTTT. It is translated as CSAQQGAGTEAFF.